This TCR beta chain was captured in a study of T cells in narcolepsy. Trimming cost V 1 base and J 2 bases, with 6 bases left between them. This CDR3 has 15 amino acids. The germline CDR1 and CDR2 sequences are SGHDN and FVKESK. The repertoire was sequenced with immunoSEQ multiplex PCR; TCRdb's copy has only in-frame clones and lacks some. In the table there are 20,000 to 25,000 clones, roughly four fifths of which are singletons. The chain combines TRBV14 with TRBJ2-6; no definite D call. The clonotype comes from a human donor in good health. Sequencing was done on a sample of memory (CD45RA-) CD4+ T cells from blood. The CDR3 sequence is CASSQVGTGANVLTF. The CDR3, as DNA: TGTGCCAGCAGCCAAGTGGGTACTGGGGCCAACGTCCTGACTTTC. The complete variable domain, with remaining parts taken from reference TRBV14 and TRBJ2-6, reads EAGVTQFPSHSVIEKGQTVTLRCDPISGHDNLYWYRRVMGKEIKFLLHFVKESKQDESGMPNNRFLAERTGGTYSTLKVQPAELEDSGVYFCASSQVGTGANVLTFGAGSRLTVL.